This T cell receptor beta chain was documented in a study of T cell responses to AZD1222 COVID-19 vaccine. Study results and caveats: The donor cohort was predominantly white British with a female majority, and clonal diversity may have been underestimated. Seropositive at baseline were only a handful of AZD1222 recipients.

With 2 bases clipped from V and 7 bases from J, the junction kept 6 bases outside the gene matches. There are 16 residues in the CDR3. Looked up from germline, CDR1 is SGHRS and CDR2 is YFSETQ. To note about this clone: The antigen remains unidentified.

Here immunoSEQ multiplex PCR was the method, and the copy in TCRdb shows in-frame clones only, minus some. The data show 75,000 to 90,000 clones, with approximately 83% seen just once and about 12% held by the top ten. The clonotype was recovered from an adult who received the AZD1222 COVID-19 vaccine. The chain links TRBV5-1 to TRBJ2-1; 13 nucleotides align to TRBD2. Specimen: peripheral blood, collected 28 days after the second AZD1222 dose. CDR3 nucleotides: TGCGCCAGCAGCTTCGGGACTAGCGGGAAGTTAAATGAGCAGTTCTTC. Translated: CASSFGTSGKLNEQFF.